This TCR beta chain was observed in a study of cytomegalovirus exposure and HLA in healthy donors. General study findings and limits: Productive status was seen about 87% or about 30% of the time for most TCR beta V segments in an earlier analysis.

Note on this clone: Its target is not known.

This CDR3 spans 16 amino acids. Trimming took 0 bases from V and 1 from J; bases not matched to a gene: 5. Looked up from germline, CDR1 is LNHNV and CDR2 is YYDKDF (reference sequence). Vbeta (60) and Jbeta (13) primers were used in the PCR. The table came from immunoSEQ multiplex PCR; TCRdb's copy has only in-frame clones and leaves some out. Altogether around 60,000 clones are present, around 72% being singletons, with the ten largest covering 51%. Specimen: PBMCs. The receptor comes from a man in his fifties in good health and CMV-seropositive. The V and J genes are TRBV15 and TRBJ1-1; 7 bases are a match to TRBD1. CDR3 sequence (DNA): TGTGCCACCAGCAGAGATTCGGGGACAGCGAACACTGAAGCTTTCTTT. Its translation: CATSRDSGTANTEAFF. Based on the CDR3 plus reference TRBV15 and TRBJ1-1, the full variable domain is DAMVIQNPRYQVTQFGKPVTLSCSQTLNHNVMYWYQQKSSQAPKLLFHYYDKDFNNEADTPDNFQSRRPNTSFCFLDIRSPGLGDTAMYLCATSRDSGTANTEAFFGQGTRLTVV.